The rows below give T cell receptor beta chains drawn from one sample of a study of cytomegalovirus exposure and HLA in healthy donors. The protocol was immunoSEQ multiplex PCR, while the TCRdb copy is restricted to in-frame clones and leaves out a portion. The sample has fewer than 200,000 clones, 87% seen once. The material sequenced was PBMCs. These receptors all come from a woman aged 30 to 39 in good health and CMV-seronegative. Both conserved end residues are part of each CDR3. The D gene is left open where the match is weak. The listing skips clone size in some rows; elsewhere it reads once, few, many or a size class.

J gene: TRBJ2-1
V gene: TRBV5-1
D gene: TRBD2
clone size: NA
CDR3 protein: CASSWASGENEQFF
CDR3 DNA: TGCGCCTCGAGTTGGGCTAGCGGGGAAAATGAGCAGTTCTTC

J gene: TRBJ1-4
V gene: TRBV7-6
D gene: NA
clone size: once
CDR3 protein: CASSLGHSGGEKLFF
CDR3 DNA: TGTGCCAGCAGCTTAGGGCACTCCGGGGGTGAAAAACTGTTTTTT

J gene: TRBJ2-5
V gene: TRBV7-2
D gene: NA
clone size: NA
CDR3 protein: CASSPPGQGNMETQYF
CDR3 DNA: TGTGCCAGCAGCCCCCCCGGCCAGGGAAATATGGAGACCCAGTACTTC

J gene: TRBJ1-4
V gene: TRBV7-9
D gene: NA
clone size: few
CDR3 protein: CASSFRGDNEKLFF
CDR3 DNA: TGTGCCAGCAGCTTTCGGGGGGATAATGAAAAACTGTTTTTT

J gene: TRBJ1-4
V gene: TRBV7-2
D gene: NA
clone size: once
CDR3 protein: CASSFFTESEKLFF
CDR3 DNA: TGTGCCAGCAGCTTTTTCACAGAATCTGAAAAACTGTTTTTT

J gene: TRBJ1-5
V gene: TRBV7-3
D gene: NA
clone size: NA
CDR3 protein: CASSPQGNQPQHF
CDR3 DNA: TGTGCCAGCAGCCCGCAGGGCAATCAGCCCCAGCATTTT

J gene: TRBJ2-7
V gene: TRBV5-1
D gene: NA
clone size: NA
CDR3 protein: CASSWDSGGSSSYEQYF
CDR3 DNA: TGCGCCAGCAGCTGGGACTCGGGCGGATCGAGCTCCTACGAGCAGTACTTC

J gene: TRBJ2-1
V gene: TRBV13
D gene: NA
clone size: NA
CDR3 protein: CASSLGGRGAYEQFF
CDR3 DNA: TGTGCCAGCAGCTTAGGGGGTCGGGGGGCCTATGAGCAGTTCTTC

J gene: TRBJ1-5
V gene: TRBV5-8
D gene: NA
clone size: few
CDR3 protein: CASRPRGISNQPQHF
CDR3 DNA: TGTGCCAGCAGACCCAGAGGGATTAGCAATCAGCCCCAGCATTTT

J gene: TRBJ2-5
V gene: TRBV19
D gene: TRBD1
clone size: NA
CDR3 protein: CATSTGQGQETQYF
CDR3 DNA: TGTGCCACCAGCACCGGACAGGGCCAAGAGACCCAGTACTTC

J gene: TRBJ2-3
V gene: TRBV6-1
D gene: TRBD2
clone size: few
CDR3 protein: CASGPLAGGTDTQYF
CDR3 DNA: TGTGCCAGCGGGCCTTTAGCGGGGGGGACAGATACGCAGTATTTT

J gene: TRBJ2-1
V gene: TRBV7-3
D gene: TRBD2
clone size: NA
CDR3 protein: CASSLGGTSGNNEQFF
CDR3 DNA: TGTGCCAGCAGCTTAGGCGGGACTAGCGGGAATAATGAGCAGTTCTTC